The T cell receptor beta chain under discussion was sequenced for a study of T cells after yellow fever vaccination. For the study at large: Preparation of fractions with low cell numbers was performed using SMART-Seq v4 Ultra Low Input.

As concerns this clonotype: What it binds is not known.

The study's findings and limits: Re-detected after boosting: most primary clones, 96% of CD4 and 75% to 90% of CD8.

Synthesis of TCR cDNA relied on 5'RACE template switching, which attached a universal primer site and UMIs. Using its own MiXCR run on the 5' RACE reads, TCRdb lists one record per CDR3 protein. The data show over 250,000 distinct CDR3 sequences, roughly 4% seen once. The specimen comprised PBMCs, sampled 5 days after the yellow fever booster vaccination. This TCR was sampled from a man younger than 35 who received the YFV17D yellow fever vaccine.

CDR3 protein: CASCPPGDEQFF. For the CDR3, the DNA is TGTGCCAGCTGCCCCCCTGGGGATGAGCAGTTCTTC. The chain joins TRBV11-2 to TRBJ2-1; the D is unclear. The CDR3 contains 12 residues. Trimming cost V 8 bases and J 8 bases, with 13 bases left between them. Germline CDR1 SGHAT, CDR2 FQNNGV.